The 31 T cell receptor beta chains in this list originate from one sample, sequenced in a study of CD8+CD57+ T cells in acquired aplastic anemia. It was genomic DNA that served as the template for profiling TCR beta VDJ and CDR3. TCRdb called the reads again in MiXCR, with one record for every CDR3 protein. The table records 35,000 to 45,000 distinct CDR3 sequences, 68% of them present only once. The sequencing input was sorted CD4+, CD8+, or CD8+CD57+ T cells (not recorded which) from PBMCs. Receptors originate from a human donor in good health, serving as a control.

The chain is built from TRBV24-1 and TRBJ2-3; no reliable D call. The V gene lost 4 bases and the J gene lost 6 bases, with 10 bases spanning the gap. Germline values: CDR1 KGHDR, CDR2 SFDVKD. The CDR3 is 13 residues long. CDR3 region: CATSEGPTDTQYF. CDR3 sequence (DNA): TGTGCCACCAGTGAAGGACCGACTGATACGCAGTATTTT.

V is TRBV19 and J is TRBJ2-7, with 8 bases aligning to TRBD1. V lost 5 bases and J lost 1; bases outside the gene matches: 7. Germline loops: CDR1 LNHDA, CDR2 SQIVND (reference sequence). This CDR3 is 15 amino acids long. Here the CDR3 DNA reads TGTGCCAGTAGTTCTCGGGACAGGCTTTCCTACGAGCAGTACTTC. The encoded protein is CASSSRDRLSYEQYF.

This chain uses TRBV2 with TRBJ1-3; D not certain. The CDR3 contains 13 residues. V was cut by 6 bases and J by 0 bases, with 6 bases left in between. Germline V gene data show CDR1 as SNHLY and CDR2 as FYNNEI. The CDR3 loop is CASRTGSGNTIYF. CDR3 DNA sequence: TGTGCCAGCAGAACGGGCTCTGGAAACACCATATATTTT.

V is TRBV11-2 and J is TRBJ1-2, with 7 nucleotides matching TRBD1. Germline values: CDR1 SGHAT, CDR2 FQNNGV. The J segment lost 4 bases and the V segment lost 2 bases, leaving 10 bases of the junction unmatched. The CDR3 loop spans 16 amino acids. The CDR3 DNA follows: TGTGCCAGCAGCTTAACTGGGGACAGTCCCTCCTATGGCTACACCTTC. Translating it yields CASSLTGDSPSYGYTF.

This chain connects TRBV7-2 to TRBJ2-7; 7 bases agree with TRBD1. The CDR3 sequence is 15 residues long. The germline gives CDR1 SGHTA, CDR2 FQGNSA. Trimming took 0 bases from V and 2 from J; bases not matched to a gene: 4. Here the CDR3 DNA reads TGTGCCAGCAGCTTAGCCTGGGACAGAGCCTACGAGCAGTACTTC. It yields the protein CASSLAWDRAYEQYF. The complete variable domain, with remaining parts taken from reference TRBV7-2 and TRBJ2-7, reads GAGVSQSPSNKVTEKGKDVELRCDPISGHTALYWYRQSLGQGLEFLIYFQGNSAPDKSGLPSDRFSAERTGGSVSTLTIQRTQQEDSAVYLCASSLAWDRAYEQYFGPGTRLTVT.

The rearrangement uses TRBV7-6 and TRBJ2-7; 14 nucleotides line up with TRBD2. The germline CDR1 and CDR2 sequences are SGHVS and FNYEAQ. The CDR3 contains 15 residues. The V and J ends lost 5 bases and 2 bases, in that order; junction bases with no gene match: 2. CDR3 coding DNA: TGTGCCAGCAGCGGGGGACTAGCGGGGGCCTACGAGCAGTACTTC. This codes for CASSGGLAGAYEQYF.

The V and J genes are TRBV7-9 and TRBJ1-2; D remains ambiguous. This CDR3 region has 12 residues. The V gene lost 2 bases and the J gene lost 8 bases, with 9 bases spanning the gap. Germline CDR1 SEHNR, CDR2 FQNEAQ (reference sequence). Here the CDR3 reads CASSLRDQGYTF. The CDR3, as DNA: TGTGCCAGCAGCTTAAGGGATCAAGGCTACACCTTC.

This clonotype has only one observation. This rearrangement joins TRBV24-1 to TRBJ2-3, with TRBD2 as a possible D gene (5 bases). The CDR3 runs to 12 residues. Trimming shortened V by 4 bases and J by 4 bases, and 5 bases separated the two germline ends. Germline V CDR1 and CDR2: KGHDR, SFDVKD. This CDR3 reads CATSDGADTQYF. Written as DNA, the CDR3 is TGTGCCACCAGTGACGGGGCAGATACGCAGTATTTT.

This clonotype was seen many times. The chain recombines TRBV9 with TRBJ2-5; TRBD1 is a possible D gene (7 bases). The V end was cut by 6 bases, the J end by 2 bases, with 14 bases between. This CDR3 region has 14 residues. Germline CDR1 SGDLS, CDR2 YYNGEE. The chain's CDR3 is CASTRGTGQETQYF. The CDR3 DNA sequence: TGTGCCAGCACCAGGGGGACTGGACAAGAGACCCAGTACTTC.

On this clonotype itself: A read error may account for a junction end that differs from germline. V usage is TRBV11-2 and J usage is TRBJ2-2; maybe TRBD2 (5 bases). In germline, CDR1 is SGHAT, CDR2 FQNNGV. The CDR3 consists of 15 residues. CDR3 protein: CASSLYGSDTGELFF. In DNA form, the CDR3 reads TGTGCCAGCAGCTTATACGGCAGCGACACCGGGGAGTTGTTTTTT.

The CDR3 protein is CASTRQGAGDQPQHF. The CDR3 region has the DNA TGTGCCAGTACCAGGCAGGGGGCAGGGGATCAGCCCCAGCATTTT. J is TRBJ1-5 and V is TRBV19; TRBD1 matches at 8 bases. Germline CDR1 and CDR2: LNHDA and SQIVND (reference sequence). J was trimmed by 5 bases and V by 7 bases; bases with no gene match: 10. The CDR3 is 15 residues long.

The chain uses TRBV19 and TRBJ2-3, with a possible D match to TRBD1 (5 bases). The CDR3 totals 14 residues. Germline V lookup: CDR1 LNHDA, CDR2 SQIVND (reference sequence). Between the trimmed V and J ends, which lost 3 bases and 1 base, there was a span of 8 bases. The CDR3 DNA is TGTGCCAGTAGTATGGGCAGGGGCACAGATACGCAGTATTTT. This translates into CASSMGRGTDTQYF.

The chain uses TRBV15 and TRBJ1-3; a possible D gene is TRBD1 (6 bases). Trimming took off 0 bases at V and 4 bases at J, with 10 bases between the two ends. CDR1 is LNHNV, CDR2 YYDKDF, per germline (reference sequence). CDR3 length: 15 amino acids. In DNA, the CDR3 is TGTGCCACCAGCAGAGATTACGGGACAGGAAACACCATATATTTT. This codes for CATSRDYGTGNTIYF.

This clonotype was seen more than once but under ten times. This chain links TRBV19 with TRBJ1-1; no reliable D call. Per the germline V gene, CDR1 is LNHDA and CDR2 is SQIVND (reference sequence). V was trimmed by 3 bases and J by 1 base, leaving 6 bases between them. The CDR3 is 13 residues long. This chain's CDR3 is CASSIDGNTEAFF. The CDR3 DNA follows: TGTGCCAGTAGTATCGACGGGAACACTGAAGCTTTCTTT.

This clonotype has just one count. The chain recombines TRBV15 with TRBJ1-1, with unresolved D. Trimming shortened V by 2 bases and J by 0 bases, and 4 bases separated the two germline ends. Germline CDR1 and CDR2: LNHNV and YYDKDF (reference sequence). The CDR3 covers 13 residues. CDR3 in DNA: TGTGCCACCAGCAGAAGATTGAACACTGAAGCTTTCTTT. Translation gives CATSRRLNTEAFF. The complete variable domain, with remaining parts taken from reference TRBV15 and TRBJ1-1, reads DAMVIQNPRYQVTQFGKPVTLSCSQTLNHNVMYWYQQKSSQAPKLLFHYYDKDFNNEADTPDNFQSRRPNTSFCFLDIRSPGLGDTAMYLCATSRRLNTEAFFGQGTRLTVV.

Concerning this clonotype itself: One end of the junction does not line up with germline, which may come from a read error. V is TRBV7-2 and J is TRBJ1-2; D is ambiguous. This CDR3 has 14 residues. In germline, CDR1 is SGHTA, CDR2 FQGNSA. The CDR3 loop is CASRLGRVVYGYTF. The CDR3 nucleotides are TGTGCCAGCAGATTAGGGAGGGTTGTCTATGGCTACACCTTC.

This clonotype has at least ten counts. The chain recombines TRBV3-1 with TRBJ1-4; D might be TRBD1 (6 bases). Germline assignment: CDR1 LGHDT and CDR2 YNNKEL (reference sequence). V lost 0 bases to trimming and J lost 8 bases, with 19 bases between them. The CDR3 totals 17 residues. In nucleotides, the CDR3 is TGTGCCAGCAGCCAAGAAGCCGGAGGGGGATTGCAAGAAAAACTGTTTTTT. Amino acid sequence: CASSQEAGGGLQEKLFF.

The chain recombines TRBV25-1 with TRBJ2-1; D is unclear. V lost 1 base and J lost 4, with 11 bases in between. Germline V lookup: CDR1 MGHDK, CDR2 SYGVNS. The CDR3 sequence is 15 residues long. CDR3 DNA: TGTGCCAGCAGTGAATCCCGCGGTTGGTACAATGAGCAGTTCTTC. Protein sequence: CASSESRGWYNEQFF.

The J gene is TRBJ1-2, the V gene TRBV24-1; tentative D call: TRBD1 (5 bases). Germline V lookup: CDR1 KGHDR, CDR2 SFDVKD. Deletions cut 8 bases from V and 0 bases from J, with 9 bases between. This CDR3 comprises 13 residues. CDR3 coding DNA: TGTGCCACCACACCGGGACCTAACTATGGCTACACCTTC. Amino acids: CATTPGPNYGYTF.

The V and J genes are TRBV19 and TRBJ2-3; 9 nucleotides line up with TRBD1. This CDR3 is 13 amino acids long. Germline CDR1 LNHDA, CDR2 SQIVND (reference sequence). J gave up 3 bases and V 10 bases, and 5 bases lay outside the gene matches. The DNA for the CDR3 is TGTGCCACAGGGGACAGGGTTACAGATACGCAGTATTTT. Residues: CATGDRVTDTQYF.

In this sample, this clonotype is medium-sized (0.01 to 0.1%). V and J are TRBV19 and TRBJ1-1; D gene uncertain. In germline, CDR1 is LNHDA, CDR2 SQIVND (reference sequence). The CDR3 covers 13 residues. Deletions cut 4 bases from V and 0 bases from J, with 6 bases between. Here the CDR3 DNA reads TGTGCCAGTAGTAATTCCCTGAACACTGAAGCTTTCTTT. As protein: CASSNSLNTEAFF.

V is TRBV29-1 and J is TRBJ1-2; D ambiguous. Germline values: CDR1 SQVTM, CDR2 ANQGSEA. This CDR3 spans 11 amino acids. V lost 8 bases, J lost 7 bases, and 14 bases lay in between. CDR3 in DNA: TGCAGCTCAATGGATGGGTTTGGCTACACCTTC. It is translated as CSSMDGFGYTF.

By proportion, this clonotype is medium-sized. The chain couples TRBV20-1 to TRBJ2-7; 7 nucleotides line up with TRBD1. Germline V CDR1 and CDR2: DFQATT, SNEGSKA (reference sequence). This CDR3 contains 12 residues. Germline trimming cut 2 bases from V and 3 bases from J; bases unmatched to any gene: 1. The CDR3 DNA follows: TGCAGTGCTAGAAGGGACAGCTACGAGCAGTACTTC. This encodes CSARRDSYEQYF.

The chain recombines TRBV5-1 with TRBJ2-5; TRBD2 is a possible D gene (7 bases). This CDR3 is 17 amino acids long. The germline CDR1 and CDR2 sequences are SGHRS and YFSETQ. V was pared by 4 bases and J by 5 bases, with 24 bases between. The CDR3, as DNA: TGCGCCAGCAGCCCCCGTGTGTGGGGGGGCCGGGGGGAGACCCAGTACTTC. This gives the protein CASSPRVWGGRGETQYF.

The V gene is TRBV10-3, the J gene TRBJ2-1; no clear D gene. CDR1 ENHRY and CDR2 SYGVKD come from the germline V gene. V lost 3 bases to trimming and J lost 0 bases, with 6 bases between them. This CDR3 has 14 amino acids. In DNA, the CDR3 is TGTGCCATCAGTGATGTGAGCTCCTACAATGAGCAGTTCTTC. This codes for CAISDVSSYNEQFF.

A few counts support this clonotype. The rearrangement uses TRBV2 and TRBJ1-6; perhaps TRBD1 as D (6 bases). The CDR3 is 13 amino acids. Trimming removed 9 bases at V and 7 bases at J, with 13 bases between. Germline CDR1 is SNHLY and CDR2 is FYNNEI. CDR3 nucleotides: TGTGCCAGTATAGTAACAGGGAATTCACCCCTCCACTTT. It codes for CASIVTGNSPLHF.

V gene TRBV9 combines with J gene TRBJ2-7, with D possibly called TRBD1 or TRBD2 (6 bases each). The CDR3 length is 17 residues. V was trimmed by 0 bases and J by 7 bases, leaving 23 bases between them. Germline CDR1 reads SGDLS; CDR2 reads YYNGEE. The CDR3 protein is CASSVEGGPGPVSEQYF. DNA for the CDR3: TGTGCCAGCAGCGTAGAGGGGGGTCCGGGCCCCGTTAGTGAGCAGTACTTC.

This clonotype was seen a few times. This chain links TRBV2 with TRBJ2-7, with TRBD1 as a possible D gene (5 bases). CDR3 length: 14 residues. Trimming removed 3 bases at V and 3 bases at J, with 12 bases between. From germline, CDR1 is SNHLY and CDR2 FYNNEI. CDR3 nucleotides: TGTGCCAGCAGTGAGCAGGGCTTCGGCTACGAGCAGTACTTC. Translated, it gives CASSEQGFGYEQYF.

In its sample, this clonotype was seen many times. The V call is TRBV6-1, the J call TRBJ2-7, with 7 nucleotides matching TRBD1. CDR3 length: 15 residues. V was clipped by 8 bases and J by 1 base; unmatched bases: 11. CDR1 and CDR2 (germline): MNHNS, SASEGT. Here the CDR3 reads CASAPGQSKSYEQYF. CDR3 sequence (DNA): TGTGCCAGCGCCCCGGGACAGTCCAAATCCTACGAGCAGTACTTC.

In the case of this clonotype: A read error may produce the germline difference seen at one junction end. CDR3 DNA sequence: TGCGCCAGCAGTTTTTGGGGAGGGGGTGGCTACACCTTC. Residues: CASSFWGGGGYTF. The V and J genes are TRBV27 and TRBJ1-2, with a tentative D call TRBD1 (6 bases). In germline, CDR1 is MNHEY, CDR2 SMNVEV (reference sequence). The CDR3 is 13 residues long.

In this sample, this clonotype turned up many times. This sequence joins TRBV4-1 and TRBJ1-1; 7 nucleotides line up with TRBD1. Germline CDR1 reads MGHRA; CDR2 reads YSYEKL. The CDR3 runs 13 residues. J lost 4 bases, V lost 5 bases, and 4 bases had no gene match. The CDR3 bases are TGCGCCAGCAGCACACAGGGGACCACTGAAGCTTTCTTT. It codes for CASSTQGTTEAFF.